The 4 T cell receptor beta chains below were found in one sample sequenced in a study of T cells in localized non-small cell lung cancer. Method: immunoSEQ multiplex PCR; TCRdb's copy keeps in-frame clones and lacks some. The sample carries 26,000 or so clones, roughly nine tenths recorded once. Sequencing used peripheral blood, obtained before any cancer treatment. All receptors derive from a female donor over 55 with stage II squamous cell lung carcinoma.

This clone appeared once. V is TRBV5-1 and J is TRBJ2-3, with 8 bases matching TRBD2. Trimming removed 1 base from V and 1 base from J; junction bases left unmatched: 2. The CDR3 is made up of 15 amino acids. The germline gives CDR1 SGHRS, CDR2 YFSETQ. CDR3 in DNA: TGCGCCAGCAGCTTGAAGACTAGCGGCACAGATACGCAGTATTTT. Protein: CASSLKTSGTDTQYF.

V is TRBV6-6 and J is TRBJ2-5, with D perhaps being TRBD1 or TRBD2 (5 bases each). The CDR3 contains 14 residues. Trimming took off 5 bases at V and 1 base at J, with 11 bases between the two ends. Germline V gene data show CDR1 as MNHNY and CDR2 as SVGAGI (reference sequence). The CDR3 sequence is CASSHGTVQETQYF. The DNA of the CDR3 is TGTGCCAGCAGTCATGGGACGGTCCAAGAGACCCAGTACTTC.

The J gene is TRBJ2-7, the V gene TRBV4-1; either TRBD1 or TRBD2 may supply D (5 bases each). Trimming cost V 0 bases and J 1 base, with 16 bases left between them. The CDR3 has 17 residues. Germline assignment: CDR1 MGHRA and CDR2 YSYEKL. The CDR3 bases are TGCGCCAGCAGCCAAGATTTGGGGACGCGGATTTCCTACGAGCAGTACTTC. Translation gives CASSQDLGTRISYEQYF.

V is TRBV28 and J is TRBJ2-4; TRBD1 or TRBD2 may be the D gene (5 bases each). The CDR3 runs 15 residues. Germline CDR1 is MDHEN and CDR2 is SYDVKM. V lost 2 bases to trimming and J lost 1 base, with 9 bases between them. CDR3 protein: CASSLRGVAKNIQYF. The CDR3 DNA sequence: TGTGCCAGCAGTTTAAGAGGGGTGGCCAAAAACATTCAGTACTTC. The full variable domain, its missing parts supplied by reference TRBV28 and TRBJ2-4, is DVKVTQSSRYLVKRTGEKVFLECVQDMDHENMFWYRQDPGLGLRLIYFSYDVKMKEKGDIPEGYSVSREKKERFSLILESASTNQTSMYLCASSLRGVAKNIQYFGAGTRLSVL.